Listed here is a single T cell receptor beta chain. The antigen is undetermined. Germline V gene data show CDR1 as MDHEN and CDR2 as SYDVKM. V shed 3 bases and J shed 13 bases, with 13 bases lying between them. The CDR3 is 12 amino acids. This sample is drawn from a study of T cells in localized non-small cell lung cancer. Study-wide points: Clonality of T cells reached its maximum in uninvolved adjacent lung, surpassing tumor. The appearance of a median roughly 56 of the top 100 tumor clones was seen in adjacent lung.

Using immunoSEQ multiplex PCR, the repertoire was profiled, and TCRdb retains in-frame clones only, with some absent. The table records 1,500 to 2,000 clones, 24% of them present only once. Here the sequenced sample was lung tumor tissue, taken before any cancer treatment. The V call is TRBV28, the J call TRBJ2-1; D is undetermined. The receptor comes from a female donor of 60 years or more with stage II squamous cell lung carcinoma. The CDR3, as DNA: TGTGCCAGCAGTTTTCTCCGAGACTCCCAGTTCTTC. This encodes CASSFLRDSQFF.